This is a list of T cell receptor beta chains from one sample in a study of Graves' ophthalmopathy and Graves' hyperthyroidism. TCRdb reprocessed the multiplex PCR reads via MiXCR and lists one record per CDR3 protein. The table lists 300,000 to 400,000 distinct CDR3 sequences, around a sixth of them singletons. The sequencing sample was made of peripheral blood. All receptors derive from an adult man with Graves' ophthalmopathy. Both conserved end residues are part of each CDR3. A D gene is named only where the DNA matches it firmly. Not all rows give a size; the values are once, few, many and, for expanded clones, a class.

cdr3_nt	cdr3_aa	v_call	j_call	d_call	clone_size
TGCGCCAGCAACTTACAGGGGCCCGGGGAGCTGTTTTTT	CASNLQGPGELFF	TRBV5-1	TRBJ2-2	TRBD1	many
TGTGCCAGCAGTTTTGGAGGGGTCTCCCTGGGCTACACCTTC	CASSFGGVSLGYTF	TRBV12-3/TRBV12-4	TRBJ1-2	NA	many
TGTGCCAGCAGCCCAGGGGTCGAGGCTGTCCAAGAGACCCAGTACTTC	CASSPGVEAVQETQYF	TRBV11-2	TRBJ2-5	NA	many
TGTGCCAGCATGCGGACGGCTAACTATGGCTACACCTTC	CASMRTANYGYTF	TRBV6-1	TRBJ1-2	NA	many
TGCGCCAGCAGCCGCGGAGGTCTAGCGGGACAGAACAATGAGCAGTTCTTC	CASSRGGLAGQNNEQFF	TRBV4-1	TRBJ2-1	TRBD2	many
TGTGCCAGCAGCCAGACAGGGGAGCGGAACTACGAGCAGTACTTC	CASSQTGERNYEQYF	TRBV27	TRBJ2-7	TRBD1	many
TGCAGTGCTAGAGACGGGACTCGAAGACTAGACCGCCTTTACGAGCAGTACTTC	CSARDGTRRLDRLYEQYF	TRBV20-1	TRBJ2-7	NA	many
TGTGCCAGCAGTCCTGGGACAGGGTTCGGCTACACCTTC	CASSPGTGFGYTF	TRBV12-3/TRBV12-4	TRBJ1-2	TRBD1	many
TGTGCCAGCAGTTTGGACAGGGCGGCCTACGAGCAGTACTTC	CASSLDRAAYEQYF	TRBV2	TRBJ2-7	TRBD1	many
TGTGCCTGGAGCAATGGACGGAATCAGCCCCAGCATTTT	CAWSNGRNQPQHF	TRBV30	TRBJ1-5	NA	many
TGTGCCATCAGTGAGGGGGGGTACAGTCAGCCCCAGCATTTT	CAISEGGYSQPQHF	TRBV10-3	TRBJ1-5	NA	NA
TGTGCCAGCAGCTCAAGGACTAGCGGGGGGGCGATAGCGCACGAGCAGTACTTC	CASSSRTSGGAIAHEQYF	TRBV11-2	TRBJ2-7	TRBD2	many
TGTGCCAGTAGTATCGGGTCCCGCGGGGAGACCCAGTACTTC	CASSIGSRGETQYF	TRBV19	TRBJ2-5	NA	many
TGCAGCGTTGAAGAACCGGGACAGGGGGACTATGGCTACACCTTC	CSVEEPGQGDYGYTF	TRBV29-1	TRBJ1-2	TRBD1	many
TGTGCCAGCACCCTTTCTAGGGCCTTCGGGGCTGAAGCTTTCTTT	CASTLSRAFGAEAFF	TRBV12-3/TRBV12-4	TRBJ1-1	NA	many
TGCGCCAGCAGCCAAGATCTTGAGGCAGGGAGGGAGACCCAGCACTTC	CASSQDLEAGRETQHF	TRBV4-1	TRBJ2-5	TRBD2	few
TGTGCCAGCAGTCGTGGAGGTTGGGCTAGCGGGAGTTCCTACGAGCAGTACTTC	CASSRGGWASGSSYEQYF	TRBV6-2/TRBV6-3	TRBJ2-7	TRBD2	NA
TGTGCCAGCAGTGAAGGGTATCGGTCCACCGGTTATGGCTACACCTTC	CASSEGYRSTGYGYTF	TRBV6-1	TRBJ1-2	NA	many
TGCAGCGTTGGAGACATCTCCTACGAGCAGTACTTC	CSVGDISYEQYF	TRBV29-1	TRBJ2-7	NA	many
TGTGCCAGCAGGGATCCGAGACGGAGTGAAGCTTTCTTT	CASRDPRRSEAFF	TRBV27	TRBJ1-1	NA	NA
TGTGCCAGCAGCAGGACAGGGTTCGGCGAAAGACAGCCCCAGCATTTT	CASSRTGFGERQPQHF	TRBV5-6	TRBJ1-5	TRBD1	many
TGTGCCAGCACCTCTCCGGACAGGTTAGTCGGCGAGCAGTACTTC	CASTSPDRLVGEQYF	TRBV28	TRBJ2-7	TRBD1	many
TGTGCCAGCAGCCGCGTTGGACAGGGTACCTACGAGCAGTACTTC	CASSRVGQGTYEQYF	TRBV6-2/TRBV6-3	TRBJ2-7	TRBD1	many
TGTGCCAGCAGTCATGGACACAACTATGGCTACACCTTC	CASSHGHNYGYTF	TRBV6-1	TRBJ1-2	NA	few
TGTGCCAGCAGTGGTCGATTTGCGGGAGCGTACGAGCAGTACTTC	CASSGRFAGAYEQYF	TRBV6-1	TRBJ2-7	TRBD2	many
TGTGCCAGCAGTTACTCCCAACCCCCGGGGGCGGGGGGCCACGGGGAACTGTTTTTT	CASSYSQPPGAGGHGELFF	TRBV6-2/TRBV6-3	TRBJ2-2	TRBD2	many
TGCAGTGCTAATGTCAGGGGGCACGATGGCTACACCTTC	CSANVRGHDGYTF	TRBV20-1	TRBJ1-2	TRBD1	few
TGTGCCAGCAGTGAAGGGGAAGGACGATATAGCAATCAGCCCCAGCATTTT	CASSEGEGRYSNQPQHF	TRBV2	TRBJ1-5	NA	NA
TGTGCCAGCAGTTTAGGGTCGGACAGGCATCAGCCCCAGCATTTT	CASSLGSDRHQPQHF	TRBV12-3/TRBV12-4	TRBJ1-5	TRBD1	once
TGTGCCAGCAGGTCCCCGCCGGGACAGGGTTACGAGCAGTACTTC	CASRSPPGQGYEQYF	TRBV6-1	TRBJ2-7	TRBD1	many
TGTGCCAGCAGCTTAAAGAATGAGCAGTTCTTC	CASSLKNEQFF	TRBV7-3	TRBJ2-1	NA	many
TGTGCCAGCAGCTTGGAGGGGAGCGGTGATTACGAGCAGTACTTC	CASSLEGSGDYEQYF	TRBV5-5	TRBJ2-7	NA	NA
TGTGCCAGTAGTATACAGGGAGGCAATCAGCCCCAGCATTTT	CASSIQGGNQPQHF	TRBV19	TRBJ1-5	NA	many
TGTGCCAGTAGTATGCAGGGGGCGACCTATGGCTACACCTTC	CASSMQGATYGYTF	TRBV19	TRBJ1-2	TRBD1	NA
TGTGCCTCCCTAAGAAGGGGCTATGACTACACCTTC	CASLRRGYDYTF	TRBV19	TRBJ1-2	NA	many
TGCAGCGCTGAGATGGGGAGCCGGCACACCTTC	CSAEMGSRHTF	TRBV29-1	TRBJ1-2	NA	many
TGCGCCAGCAGCTTATCAGGACTGGGCTACGAGCAGTACTTC	CASSLSGLGYEQYF	TRBV5-1	TRBJ2-7	NA	NA
TGCGCCAGCAGCCAGGACGGACTAGCGGGGTACCAAGAGACCCAGTACTTC	CASSQDGLAGYQETQYF	TRBV4-1	TRBJ2-5	TRBD2	many